Below are 5 T cell receptor beta chains sequenced from a single sample in a study of blood T cell repertoires in COVID-19. Method: immunoSEQ multiplex PCR; TCRdb's copy keeps in-frame clones and lacks some. The sample holds fewer than 350,000 clones, about nine tenths seen once. Sequencing input: peripheral blood. These receptors were taken from a woman aged 55-70 years with COVID-19, enrolled during active disease.

The rearrangement links TRBV3-1 (or the pseudogene TRBV3-2) to TRBJ1-3; possible D gene TRBD1, 6 bases. Germline V gene data show CDR1 as LGHDT and CDR2 as YNNKEL (reference sequence). CDR3 size: 15 residues. Between the trimmed V and J ends, which lost 0 bases and 7 bases, there was a span of 13 bases. CDR3 bases: TGTGCCAGCAGCCAAGATCTACAGGGTAGGAACACCATATATTTT. Protein product: CASSQDLQGRNTIYF.

This CDR3 reads CASSSDRGNTEAFF. The DNA for the CDR3 is TGTGCCAGCAGCTCAGACAGGGGGAACACTGAAGCTTTCTTT. The chain uses TRBV7-9 and TRBJ1-1; the match to TRBD1 covers 8 bases. Germline loops: CDR1 SEHNR, CDR2 FQNEAQ (reference sequence). This CDR3 region has 14 residues. V shed 4 bases, J shed 1 base, and the junction held 2 bases outside the gene matches.

Here the CDR3 DNA reads TGTGCCAGCAGCTTGGTTCAGGGGGGCGGCAATCAGCCCCAGCATTTT. As protein: CASSLVQGGGNQPQHF. This chain uses TRBV5-8 with TRBJ1-5; 7 positions agree with TRBD1. Unmatched junction bases numbered 5, after V lost 0 bases and J lost 2 bases. CDR3 length: 16 residues. Germline CDR1 and CDR2: SGHTS and YDEGEE.

This clone has only one observation. The chain has TRBV11-2 and TRBJ2-3; tentative D call: TRBD2 (5 bases). Trimming left V 7 bases short and J 1 base short, with 21 bases between. The germline gives CDR1 SGHAT, CDR2 FQNNGV. The CDR3 has 17 amino acids. The CDR3 reads CASTPGSTSPGTDTQYF. In DNA, the CDR3 is TGTGCCAGCACGCCGGGGTCAACGTCGCCGGGCACAGATACGCAGTATTTT.

Of note for this clone: The sample holds other DNA sequences that translate to the same CDR3. The rearrangement links TRBV12-3 or TRBV12-4 to TRBJ1-1; tentatively, D is TRBD1 (6 bases). The CDR3 is made up of 13 amino acids. Between the trimmed V and J ends, which lost 3 bases and 4 bases, there was a span of 9 bases. In DNA, the CDR3 is TGTGCCAGCAGTTTTACAGGGTTCACTGAAGCTTTCTTT. It translates to CASSFTGFTEAFF.